Listed below are T cell receptor beta chains from one sample, sequenced in a study of T-cell reconstitution after alpha-beta-depleted transplantation in children. TCRdb analysed the PCR reads with MiXCR anew, one entry per CDR3 protein. The sample records fewer than 750,000 distinct CDR3 sequences, approximately 30% being singletons. The specimen was PBMCs, collected before TCRalphabeta/CD19-depleted stem cell transplant. The source is a boy under three years old with Wiskott-Aldrich syndrome, due to receive a stem cell transplant. The CDR3 runs from the conserved cysteine through the conserved F or W. The D gene is left open where the match is weak. Not all rows give a size; the values are once, few, many and, for expanded clones, a class.

>.|.|TRBV19|TRBJ2-1
CASRGGPTYNEQFF
TGTGCCAGTAGGGGCGGGCCAACCTACAATGAGCAGTTCTTC
>.|.|TRBV2|TRBJ2-2
CASSERPGELFF
TGTGCCAGCAGTGAACGCCCCGGGGAGCTGTTTTTT
>.|.|TRBV12-3/TRBV12-4|TRBJ2-3
CAIQLDTQYF
TGTGCCATCCAGCTAGATACGCAGTATTTT
>.|.|TRBV6-6|TRBJ2-2
CASWPTTGELFF
TGTGCCAGCTGGCCGACCACCGGGGAGCTGTTTTTT
>few|TRBD1|TRBV10-3|TRBJ1-5
CARNDRGPGQPQHF
TGTGCCAGAAATGACAGGGGGCCTGGTCAGCCCCAGCATTTT
>few|.|TRBV18|TRBJ1-3
CASSPSAGNTIYF
TGTGCCAGCTCACCTTCGGCTGGAAACACCATATATTTT
>.|.|TRBV5-1|TRBJ2-7
CASSLGPTAYEQYF
TGCGCCAGCAGCTTGGGGCCCACGGCCTACGAGCAGTACTTC
>few|.|TRBV6-2/TRBV6-3|TRBJ1-2
CASSPTEYGYTF
TGTGCCAGCAGCCCGACAGAATATGGCTACACCTTC
>.|.|TRBV20-1|TRBJ1-4
CSAVQGANNEKLFF
TGCAGTGCTGTCCAAGGGGCGAATAATGAAAAACTTTTTTTT
>few|TRBD1|TRBV12-3/TRBV12-4|TRBJ2-7
CASSQDRGEQYF
TGTGCCAGCAGCCAGGACAGGGGCGAGCAGTACTTC
>few|.|TRBV10-3|TRBJ2-4
CAISDGEQNIQYF
TGTGCCATCAGTGATGGGGAGCAAAACATTCAGTACTTC
>few|.|TRBV5-8|TRBJ2-4
CASSLHLERAKNIQYF
TGTGCCAGCAGCTTACATCTCGAGCGGGCCAAAAACATTCAGTACTTC
>few|.|TRBV5-1|TRBJ1-1
CASRRSGLQHLNTEAFF
TGCGCCAGCAGAAGGTCGGGACTCCAACATCTGAACACTGAAGCTTTCTTT
>.|TRBD2|TRBV5-5|TRBJ2-7
CARGPGRGYEQYF
TGTGCCAGGGGCCCTGGGAGGGGCTACGAGCAGTACTTC
>few|.|TRBV25-1|TRBJ2-2
CASRHTGVLFF
TGTGCCAGCAGGCACACTGGAGTGCTGTTTTTT
>.|.|TRBV10-3|TRBJ2-1
CAISVLKNEQFF
TGTGCCATCAGTGTACTGAAGAATGAGCAGTTCTTC
>.|TRBD2|TRBV12-3/TRBV12-4|TRBJ2-1
CASSHSGRFYNEQFF
TGTGCCAGCAGTCATAGCGGGAGGTTCTACAATGAGCAGTTCTTC
>few|.|TRBV5-1|TRBJ2-1
CASSLVVGGSEQFF
TGCGCCAGCAGCTTGGTAGTGGGAGGCAGTGAGCAGTTCTTC
>.|TRBD2|TRBV12-3/TRBV12-4|TRBJ2-1
CASSFPGGDSYNEQFF
TGTGCCAGCAGTTTCCCGGGAGGAGACTCCTACAATGAGCAGTTCTTC
>.|.|TRBV5-1|TRBJ2-3
CASSLFGLPTDTQYF
TGCGCCAGCAGCTTGTTTGGACTTCCCACAGATACGCAGTATTTT
>.|TRBD2|TRBV20-1|TRBJ2-1
CSARAGLAGVPTYNEQFF
TGCAGTGCTAGAGCCGGACTAGCGGGAGTCCCCACCTACAATGAGCAGTTCTTC
>.|.|TRBV5-1|TRBJ2-7
CASSPQVPRYEQYF
TGCGCCAGCAGCCCGCAGGTACCTCGCTACGAGCAGTACTTC
>.|TRBD1|TRBV15|TRBJ2-1
CATSRDRTGSDEQFF
TGTGCCACCAGCAGAGATCGGACAGGGTCCGATGAGCAGTTCTTC
>.|.|TRBV30|TRBJ2-1
CLALGGKSNEQFF
TGTTTGGCCCTGGGCGGGAAGTCGAATGAGCAGTTCTTC
>few|TRBD1|TRBV2|TRBJ2-1
CASIGQGLYNEQFF
TGTGCCAGCATCGGACAGGGCCTTTACAATGAGCAGTTCTTC
>.|.|TRBV12-3/TRBV12-4|TRBJ2-3
CASSFPPERDTQYF
TGTGCCAGCAGTTTCCCCCCCGAGCGGGATACGCAGTATTTT
>few|TRBD1|TRBV29-1|TRBJ1-1
CSVSPIRDSGEAFF
TGCAGCGTCTCGCCGATCAGGGACAGCGGTGAAGCTTTCTTT